The entry below gives a single T cell receptor beta chain sequence along with its context. This may come from a read error, since a much larger clone is one base off. CDR1 is MDHEN, CDR2 SYDVKM, per germline. CDR3 length: 14 residues. With 4 bases clipped from V and 4 bases from J, the junction kept 6 bases outside the gene matches. TCRdb re-analysed the PCR reads in MiXCR, keeping a single row per CDR3 protein. Here the sample spans just under 650,000 distinct CDR3 sequences, about 20% being singletons. This record belongs to a study of molecular identifiers for immune sequencing clone quantification.

This TCR came from a human donor in good health. Some libraries in this study had Jurkat cell RNA spiked in. The rearrangement joins TRBV28 to TRBJ1-1; TRBD1 matches 7 bases. The sequenced sample was naive CD8+ T cells from blood, with Jurkat cell RNA spiked in. The subset denotes: FACS-sorted CD8+CD4-CCR7+CD45RA+ naive T cells. The CDR3, as DNA: TGTGCCAGCAGTTGGAGGGGGCTGAGCACTGAAGCTTTCTTT. Its translation: CASSWRGLSTEAFF.